Following are 26 T cell receptor beta chains from one sample sequenced in a study of T cells in localized non-small cell lung cancer. Assay used: immunoSEQ multiplex PCR; TCRdb lists only in-frame clones, some missing. Altogether about 70,000 clones are present, 84% being singletons, with the ten largest covering 1.3%. The specimen was peripheral blood, collected before any cancer treatment. These receptor sequences come from a female donor over 55 with stage I lung adenocarcinoma.

V and J are TRBV20-1 and TRBJ1-5; D might be TRBD1 (5 bases). V lost 6 bases and J lost 5, with 8 bases in between. This CDR3 has 11 amino acids. CDR1 and CDR2 (germline): DFQATT, SNEGSKA (reference sequence). DNA for the CDR3: TGCAGTGCGTCAGGGTATCAGCCCCAGCATTTT. Translated: CSASGYQPQHF.

This chain connects TRBV6-5 to TRBJ1-1; D unresolved. The V end was cut by 5 bases, the J end by 0 bases, with 7 bases between. The CDR3 is 13 residues long. In germline, CDR1 is MNHEY, CDR2 SVGAGI. The CDR3 region has the DNA TGTGCCAGCAGTCGATCAGTGAACACTGAAGCTTTCTTT. Protein: CASSRSVNTEAFF.

CDR3 nucleotide sequence: TGTGCCATCACCTACGCTTGGGGAGGCACTGAAGCTTTCTTT. Protein product: CAITYAWGGTEAFF. The gene calls are TRBV10-3 and TRBJ1-1, with D uncertain. The V end lost 7 bases, the J end lost 4 bases, and 16 bases lay between the germline ends. This CDR3 comprises 14 residues. Germline V gene sequence: CDR1 ENHRY, CDR2 SYGVKD.

The V call is TRBV15, the J call TRBJ1-1, with 7 bases lining up with TRBD1. After removal of 4 bases from V and 0 bases from J, the junction contained 5 bases not matched to a gene. There are 15 residues in the CDR3. Germline V lookup: CDR1 LNHNV, CDR2 YYDKDF (reference sequence). DNA of the CDR3: TGTGCCACCAGCACGGGACAGCTCATGAACACTGAAGCTTTCTTT. It specifies CATSTGQLMNTEAFF.

J is TRBJ2-3 and V is TRBV28; D might be TRBD1 or TRBD2, each matching 5 bases. Germline V CDR1 and CDR2: MDHEN, SYDVKM. The V gene lost 9 bases and the J gene lost 2 bases, with 12 bases spanning the gap. CDR3 size: 13 residues. CDR3 in amino acids: CASGGRPTDTQYF. The CDR3 DNA is TGTGCCAGTGGGGGTAGGCCCACAGATACGCAGTATTTT.

This chain joins TRBV6-5 and TRBJ1-2; no clear D. The CDR3 sequence is 13 residues long. The V end lost 0 bases, the J end lost 6 bases, and 8 bases lay between the germline ends. The germline V gene encodes CDR1 MNHEY and CDR2 SVGAGI. The CDR3 DNA follows: TGTGCCAGCAGTTACTCGCCAAGTAATGGCTACACCTTC. Translated, it gives CASSYSPSNGYTF.

This chain links TRBV11-3 with TRBJ2-3; 12 bases align to TRBD2. Germline loops: CDR1 SGHNT, CDR2 YENEEA. The CDR3 runs 16 residues. The junction had 13 bases not matched to a gene; V was cut back by 4 bases and J by 11 bases. As DNA, the CDR3 is TGTGCCAGCAGCTACGGACTAGCGGGGAACAGAGGGGGGCAGTATTTT. Its translation: CASSYGLAGNRGGQYF.

The chain carries TRBV9 and TRBJ2-2; D remains ambiguous. From germline, CDR1 is SGDLS and CDR2 YYNGEE. CDR3 length: 15 residues. Trimming shortened V by 2 bases and J by 0 bases, and 8 bases separated the two germline ends. Here the CDR3 reads CASSVASSNTGELFF. CDR3 DNA: TGTGCCAGCAGCGTTGCAAGTTCGAACACCGGGGAGCTGTTTTTT.

This chain links TRBV18 with TRBJ1-1; D not certain. CDR1 and CDR2 (germline): KGHSH, LQKENI. Trimming removed 5 bases at V and 5 bases at J, with 9 bases between. This CDR3 has 12 amino acids. The DNA for the CDR3 is TGTGCCAGCTCAGATACAATTACTGAAGCTTTCTTT. It yields the protein CASSDTITEAFF.

This chain links TRBV6-5 with TRBJ2-7, with 8 bases identical to TRBD1. V lost 7 bases and J lost 6; bases outside the gene matches: 11. The CDR3 length is 14 residues. Germline CDR1 MNHEY, CDR2 SVGAGI. The CDR3 region has the DNA TGTGCCAGCACACGGTCGCAGGGGGCTGCCGAGCAGTACTTC. It specifies CASTRSQGAAEQYF.

This clone was detected only once. This chain uses TRBV4-1 with TRBJ1-5; D is uncertain. The CDR3 is 16 residues long. Trimming stripped 0 bases from V and 0 bases from J, with 9 bases between. CDR1 MGHRA and CDR2 YSYEKL come from the germline V gene. The CDR3 DNA reads as TGCGCCAGCAGCCAAGATAAGACCTATAGCAATCAGCCCCAGCATTTT. As protein: CASSQDKTYSNQPQHF.

V and J are TRBV10-3 and TRBJ1-2; 7 bases agree with TRBD1. The CDR3 contains 19 residues. J gave up 8 bases and V 9 bases, and 30 bases lay outside the gene matches. The germline CDR1 and CDR2 sequences are ENHRY and SYGVKD. CDR3 in DNA: TGTGCCATAAAGACAAACAGGGGAATCACCCTTACGAATAGTCACGGCTACACCTTC. Amino acid sequence: CAIKTNRGITLTNSHGYTF.

The V and J genes are TRBV7-2 and TRBJ2-7; D remains unclear. The V end lost 5 bases, the J end lost 3 bases, and 17 bases lay between the germline ends. The germline CDR1 and CDR2 sequences are SGHTA and FQGNSA. CDR3 length equals 15 residues. CDR3 in amino acids: CASSPGPLTNYEQYF. The CDR3 DNA sequence: TGTGCCAGCAGCCCAGGACCCTTAACTAACTACGAGCAGTACTTC.

The chain links TRBV13 to TRBJ1-2; 8 bases map to TRBD1. Germline V lookup: CDR1 PRHDT, CDR2 FYEKMQ (reference sequence). The V segment lost 2 bases and the J segment 6 bases; nucleotides outside the gene matches: 14. This CDR3 comprises 17 residues. The CDR3 DNA is TGTGCCAGCAGCTTAATCGATTTATCAGGGGGCCTAAATGGCTACACCTTC. Translated: CASSLIDLSGGLNGYTF.

J is TRBJ2-1 and V is TRBV6-1, with 8 bases fitting TRBD1. The germline CDR1 and CDR2 sequences are MNHNS and SASEGT. The CDR3 extends over 14 amino acids. V gave up 2 bases and J gave up 8 bases; unmatched junction bases: 5. The CDR3 reads CASSELQGGHEQFF. The CDR3 DNA follows: TGTGCCAGCAGTGAATTACAGGGGGGCCATGAGCAGTTCTTC.

J is TRBJ2-2 and V is TRBV5-1, with a possible D match to TRBD1 (5 bases). CDR3 length equals 13 residues. Trimming cost V 4 bases and J 1 base, with 5 bases left between them. Per germline, CDR1 SGHRS and CDR2 YFSETQ. The CDR3 DNA sequence: TGCGCCAGCAGCAGGGGGAACACCGGGGAGCTGTTTTTT. Residues: CASSRGNTGELFF. The full variable domain, rest sourced from reference TRBV5-1 and TRBJ2-2, is KAGVTQTPRYLIKTRGQQVTLSCSPISGHRSVSWYQQTPGQGLQFLFEYFSETQRNKGNFPGRFSGRQFSNSRSEMNVSTLELGDSALYLCASSRGNTGELFFGEGSRLTVL.

This rearrangement joins TRBV18 to TRBJ1-1; D possibly corresponds to TRBD1 (5 bases). Germline CDR1 is KGHSH and CDR2 is LQKENI. Trimming stripped 5 bases from V and 0 bases from J, with 13 bases between. The CDR3 consists of 15 residues. CDR3 loop: CASSERQIMNTEAFF. The DNA for the CDR3 is TGTGCCAGCTCAGAACGACAGATAATGAACACTGAAGCTTTCTTT.

This chain links TRBV27 with TRBJ1-1, with a weak D call TRBD1 (6 bases). Trimming removed 3 bases from V and 10 bases from J, with 15 bases in between. The CDR3 is 13 residues long. Germline V gives CDR1 MNHEY, CDR2 SMNVEV (reference sequence). The CDR3 nucleotides read TGTGCCAGCAGTTTGAGCGGGGGCGTGGTAGCTTTCTTT. This encodes CASSLSGGVVAFF.

The rearrangement joins TRBV19 to TRBJ1-5, with D possibly TRBD1 on 5 matching bases. With 3 bases removed from V and 2 bases from J, the gap between germline ends came to 8 bases. Germline CDR1 reads LNHDA; CDR2 reads SQIVND (reference sequence). The CDR3 totals 14 residues. The CDR3: CASSMQGRNQPQHF. Here the CDR3 DNA reads TGTGCCAGTAGTATGCAGGGCCGCAATCAGCCCCAGCATTTT.

The chain has TRBV7-8 and TRBJ1-1; possible D gene TRBD1, 6 bases. This CDR3 region has 18 residues. V lost 7 bases and J lost 3, with 27 bases in between. The germline gives CDR1 SGHVS, CDR2 FQNEAQ. The DNA of the CDR3 is TGTGCCAGCAACCGTGAGGGGGGCCGGTCGAAATTTGACACTGAAGCTTTCTTT. This gives the protein CASNREGGRSKFDTEAFF.

V gene TRBV2 combines with J gene TRBJ2-7; D not resolved. Deletions cut 3 bases from V and 7 bases from J, with 19 bases between. The CDR3 extends over 15 amino acids. Germline assignment: CDR1 SNHLY and CDR2 FYNNEI. The CDR3 spells CASSDRGRTLSEQYF. CDR3 nucleotides: TGTGCCAGCAGTGATCGTGGGCGGACCCTCTCGGAGCAGTACTTC. Filled out from reference TRBV2 and TRBJ2-7, the complete variable domain reads EPEVTQTPSHQVTQMGQEVILRCVPISNHLYFYWYRQILGQKVEFLVSFYNNEISEKSEIFDDQFSVERPDGSNFTLKIRSTKLEDSAMYFCASSDRGRTLSEQYFGPGTRLTVT.

The V and J genes are TRBV5-8 and TRBJ2-5, with 7 bases matching TRBD2. The CDR3 runs 13 residues. From germline, CDR1 is SGHTS and CDR2 YDEGEE. V dropped 3 bases and J dropped 5; count of bases not matched to a gene: 4. The CDR3 protein is CASSSSGVETQYF. CDR3 in DNA: TGTGCCAGCAGCTCGAGCGGGGTGGAGACCCAGTACTTC.

This clone was counted between two and nine times. V usage is TRBV11-2 and J usage is TRBJ1-2; D remains unclear. Germline loops: CDR1 SGHAT, CDR2 FQNNGV. Trimming left V 4 bases short and J 4 bases short, with 7 bases between. The CDR3 sequence is 12 residues long. In nucleotides, the CDR3 is TGTGCCAGCAGCTCCGAAGCCTATGGCTACACCTTC. Amino acids: CASSSEAYGYTF.

This clone was seen once. The chain carries TRBV19 and TRBJ2-1; TRBD2 matches at 12 bases. Germline V lookup: CDR1 LNHDA, CDR2 SQIVND (reference sequence). The CDR3 totals 17 residues. The J segment lost 2 bases and the V segment lost 1 base, leaving 3 bases of the junction unmatched. This chain's CDR3 is CASSIGASGGAYNEQFF. DNA of the CDR3: TGTGCCAGTAGTATAGGGGCTAGCGGGGGGGCCTACAATGAGCAGTTCTTC.

This sequence joins TRBV19 and TRBJ1-5; weak D call: TRBD1 (5 bases). CDR1 is LNHDA, CDR2 SQIVND, per germline (reference sequence). Trimming pared 11 bases from V and 2 bases from J, leaving 13 bases between. This CDR3 has 13 amino acids. CDR3 in DNA: TGTGCCGGGGGGGGTACAGGCAATCAGCCCCAGCATTTT. Translated: CAGGGTGNQPQHF.

In DNA form, the CDR3 reads TGTGCCACCAGCCTCTCTGGGGGAACTGAAGCTTTCTTT. Translated, it gives CATSLSGGTEAFF. V gene TRBV15 combines with J gene TRBJ1-1; possible D gene TRBD1, 5 bases. This CDR3 spans 13 amino acids. With 5 bases removed from V and 5 bases from J, the gap between germline ends came to 12 bases. From germline, CDR1 is LNHNV and CDR2 YYDKDF (reference sequence).